The clone carrying this TCR beta chain showed up just a few times. Its antigen is as yet unknown. This sample was included in a study of T cells after yellow fever vaccination. General study findings and limits: Most clones from primary vaccination were detected again post-booster (just under 97% CD4, around 90% CD8).

In germline, CDR1 is LGHNA, CDR2 YSLEER. The CDR3 totals 15 residues. Trimming left V 0 bases short and J 1 base short, with 10 bases between. One entry per CDR3 protein, called by TCRdb with MiXCR from the 5' RACE reads. The sample gives 450,000 to 600,000 distinct CDR3 sequences, roughly 17% of which show up once; 17% is in the top ten. The chain combines TRBV4-3 with TRBJ2-7; D call uncertain. This TCR derives from a young man who received the YFV17D yellow fever vaccine. The sequenced sample was PBMCs, obtained 5 to 6 days after the first yellow fever vaccination. CDR3 nucleotides: TGCGCCAGCAGCCAAGATCCTGTAAATTCCTACGAGCAGTACTTC. Its protein is CASSQDPVNSYEQYF.